These T cell receptor beta chains were read from a single sample in a study of blood T cell repertoires in COVID-19. Assay used: immunoSEQ multiplex PCR; TCRdb lists only in-frame clones, some missing. Seen here are 80,000 to 100,000 clones, roughly 76% observed once, and the top ten hold roughly 15%. The sequencing input was peripheral blood. The receptors were gathered from a woman aged 80 or over with active or convalescent COVID-19. The CDR3 runs from the conserved cysteine through the conserved F or W.

J gene,CDR3 length,V gene,CDR3 protein
TRBJ1-3,14,TRBV7-2,CASSVGRSGNTIYF
TRBJ2-7,15,TRBV28,CASSLMGLAGVGQYF
TRBJ1-1,15,TRBV5-1,CASSLAAGINTEAFF
TRBJ1-6,14,TRBV6-5,CASSLQEGISPLHF
TRBJ1-5,15,TRBV19,CASQIQVYSNQPQHF
TRBJ1-1,18,TRBV18,CASSPRGVRDWFGTEAFF
TRBJ2-7,15,TRBV27,CASGIRGAALNEQYF
TRBJ1-2,13,TRBV12-3/TRBV12-4,CASRPDRGGGYTF
TRBJ1-3,14,TRBV15,CATMPGQPGNTIYF
TRBJ2-3,15,TRBV6-5,CASSYSLAGGHTQYF
TRBJ2-1,15,TRBV7-9,CASSLNRAGGSEQFF
TRBJ2-3,12,TRBV30,CACGTGTDTQYF
TRBJ2-2,14,TRBV3-1/TRBV3-2,CASSPGGLTGELFF
TRBJ2-4,14,TRBV7-9,CASSFGQVLDIQYF
TRBJ1-1,14,TRBV18,CASSLQGANTEAFF
TRBJ1-1,13,TRBV30,CAWSVGGRSEAFF
TRBJ2-2,15,TRBV6-5,CASSYSSRYTGELFF
TRBJ2-7,15,TRBV19,CASSRSGSFSYEQYF
TRBJ1-5,16,TRBV6-6,CASSYAPRGGTQPQHF
TRBJ2-3,17,TRBV18,CASSPTGTSVGTDTQYF
TRBJ2-1,14,TRBV10-1,CARKAGGGYNEQFF
TRBJ2-7,15,TRBV7-6,CASSLAIGNTGEQYF
TRBJ2-3,16,TRBV24-1,CATSGGTGTSTDTQYF
TRBJ2-6,19,TRBV7-3,CASSPHLGQGASGANVLTF
TRBJ2-5,14,TRBV4-3,CASSQTDYSGAQYF
TRBJ1-6,15,TRBV4-3,CASSQAGGNNSPLHF
TRBJ1-2,14,TRBV7-2,CASSPSPGGYGYTF
TRBJ1-6,14,TRBV19,CASSVGGANSPLHF
TRBJ2-1,17,TRBV2,CASSEGGLANLHKKQFF
TRBJ1-6,13,TRBV6-2/TRBV6-3,CASSYAGWSPLHF
TRBJ1-6,14,TRBV30,CAWTSGQGNSPLHF
TRBJ1-1,16,TRBV6-6,CASSYSWQGSNTEAFF
TRBJ2-6,14,TRBV27,CASSSPAGANVLTF
TRBJ2-1,14,TRBV25-1,CASSRDSSYNEQFF
TRBJ1-3,18,TRBV6-6,CASSPPDGAERAGNTIYF
TRBJ1-1,13,TRBV24-1,CATSDSMNTEAFF